This T cell receptor (beta chain) appears in the sequencing data of a study of cytomegalovirus exposure and HLA in healthy donors. Findings and caveats of the study: Likely technical artifact: a cluster of highly shared sequence variants. In a later analysis, about 17,000 TCR beta sequences were associated with HLA alleles at 0.05 false discovery rate.

This clone has a single count. Its specificity is not known. Trimming cost V 1 base and J 2 bases; bases outside gene matches: 7. CDR1 SNHLY and CDR2 FYNNEI come from the germline V gene. The CDR3 length is 16 residues. Vbeta (60) and Jbeta (13) primers were used in the PCR. Sequenced by immunoSEQ multiplex PCR; TCRdb stores in-frame clones only, minus some. The sample yields about 210,000 clones, around 79% seen once. The source material was PBMCs. This chain links TRBV2 with TRBJ1-1, with 7 bases fitting TRBD1. The sequence derives from a male donor in good health and CMV-seronegative. The CDR3 sequence is CASSEGQGGPNTEAFF. In DNA, the CDR3 is TGTGCCAGCAGTGAAGGACAGGGAGGCCCTAACACTGAAGCTTTCTTT.